The entry below gives a single T cell receptor beta chain sequence along with its context. The data are from a study of cytomegalovirus exposure and HLA in healthy donors. The PCR ran on 60 Vbeta and 13 Jbeta primers. Profiling relied on immunoSEQ multiplex PCR, and the TCRdb table lists in-frame clones only, not all of them. The sample carries over 150,000 clones, roughly 80% recorded once. CDR3 length equals 15 residues. J gave up 4 bases and V 4 bases, and 8 bases lay outside the gene matches. The germline CDR1 and CDR2 sequences are SGHTA and FQGTGA. V gene TRBV7-3 combines with J gene TRBJ2-5; 8 bases agree with TRBD1. Sequenced: PBMCs. This TCR was recovered from a male donor in good health and CMV-seronegative. DNA for the CDR3: TGTGCCAGCAGCTCTGGACAGGGAGGTAGAGAGACCCAGTACTTC. The encoded protein is CASSSGQGGRETQYF.